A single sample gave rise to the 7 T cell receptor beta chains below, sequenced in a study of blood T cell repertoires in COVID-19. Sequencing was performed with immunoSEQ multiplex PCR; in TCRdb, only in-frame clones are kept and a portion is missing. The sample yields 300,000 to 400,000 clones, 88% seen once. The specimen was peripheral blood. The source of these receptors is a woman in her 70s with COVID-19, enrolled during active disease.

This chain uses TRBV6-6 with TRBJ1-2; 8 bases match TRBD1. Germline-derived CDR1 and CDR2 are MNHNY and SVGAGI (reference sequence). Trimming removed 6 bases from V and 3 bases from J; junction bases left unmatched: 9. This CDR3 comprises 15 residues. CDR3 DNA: TGTGCCAGCAGGGCCGGACAGGGTAGCTACTATGGCTACACCTTC. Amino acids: CASRAGQGSYYGYTF.

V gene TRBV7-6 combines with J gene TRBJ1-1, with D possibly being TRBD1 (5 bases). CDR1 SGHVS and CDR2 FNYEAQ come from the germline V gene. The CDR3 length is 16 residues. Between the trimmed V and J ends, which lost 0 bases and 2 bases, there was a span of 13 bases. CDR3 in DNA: TGTGCCAGCAGCTTAGCGCCTCTCCAGGGAAACACTGAAGCTTTCTTT. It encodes CASSLAPLQGNTEAFF.

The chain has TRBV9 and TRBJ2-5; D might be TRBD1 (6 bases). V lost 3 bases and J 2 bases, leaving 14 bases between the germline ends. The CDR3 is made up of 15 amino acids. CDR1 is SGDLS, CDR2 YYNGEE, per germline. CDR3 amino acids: CASSGTGTRQETQYF. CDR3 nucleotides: TGTGCCAGCAGCGGAACTGGGACACGACAAGAGACCCAGTACTTC.

CDR3 nucleotide sequence: TGTGCCATGTTAGACTCCGGGACATCTAACTATGGCTACACCTTC. This gives the protein CAMLDSGTSNYGYTF. The chain uses TRBV10-3 and TRBJ1-2; perhaps TRBD1 as D (6 bases). Trimming removed 9 bases at V and 0 bases at J, with 17 bases between. Germline assignment: CDR1 ENHRY and CDR2 SYGVKD. The CDR3 consists of 15 residues.

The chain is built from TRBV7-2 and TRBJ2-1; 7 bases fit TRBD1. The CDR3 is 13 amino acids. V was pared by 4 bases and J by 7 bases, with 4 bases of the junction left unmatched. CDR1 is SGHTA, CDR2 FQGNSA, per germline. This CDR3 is CASSYRGGNEQFF. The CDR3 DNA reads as TGTGCCAGCAGCTACAGGGGTGGGAATGAGCAGTTCTTC. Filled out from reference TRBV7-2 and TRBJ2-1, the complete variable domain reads GAGVSQSPSNKVTEKGKDVELRCDPISGHTALYWYRQSLGQGLEFLIYFQGNSAPDKSGLPSDRFSAERTGGSVSTLTIQRTQQEDSAVYLCASSYRGGNEQFFGPGTRLTVL.

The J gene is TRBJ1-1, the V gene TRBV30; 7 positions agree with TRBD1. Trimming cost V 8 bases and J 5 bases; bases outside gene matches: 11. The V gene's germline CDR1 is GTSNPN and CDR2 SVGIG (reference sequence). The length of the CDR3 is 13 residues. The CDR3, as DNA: TGTGCCAGAACTCGACAGGGAGATACTGAAGCTTTCTTT. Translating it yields CARTRQGDTEAFF.

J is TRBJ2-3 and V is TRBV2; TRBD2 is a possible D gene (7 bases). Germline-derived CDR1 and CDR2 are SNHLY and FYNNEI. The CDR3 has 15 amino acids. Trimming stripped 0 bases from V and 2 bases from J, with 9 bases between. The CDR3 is CASSEAGGHTDTQYF. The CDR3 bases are TGTGCCAGCAGTGAAGCGGGGGGGCACACAGATACGCAGTATTTT.